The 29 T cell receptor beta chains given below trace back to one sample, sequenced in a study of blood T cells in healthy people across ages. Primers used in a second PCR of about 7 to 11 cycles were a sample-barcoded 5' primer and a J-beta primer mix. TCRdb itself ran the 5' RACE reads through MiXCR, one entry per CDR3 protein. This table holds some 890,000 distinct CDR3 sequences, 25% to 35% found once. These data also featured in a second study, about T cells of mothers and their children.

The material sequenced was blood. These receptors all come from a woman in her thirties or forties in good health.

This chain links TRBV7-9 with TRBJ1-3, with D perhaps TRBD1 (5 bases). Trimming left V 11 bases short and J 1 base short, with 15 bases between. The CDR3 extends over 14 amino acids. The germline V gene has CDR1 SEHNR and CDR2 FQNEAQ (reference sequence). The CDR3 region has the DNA TGTGCCGTCGGAGGGGAGCGTTCTGGAAACACCATATATTTT. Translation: CAVGGERSGNTIYF.

CDR3 bases: TGTGCCAGCAGCTTGGGGACAGGGGCATTCGGCTACACCTTC. This translates into CASSLGTGAFGYTF. The V and J genes are TRBV5-6 and TRBJ1-2, with 9 bases aligning to TRBD1. From germline, CDR1 is SGHDT and CDR2 YYEEEE. Trimming took 0 bases from V and 8 from J; bases not matched to a gene: 5. The CDR3 is 14 residues long.

This chain's CDR3 is CASSTGQPNTGELFF. CDR3 nucleotides: TGCGCCAGCAGCACCGGACAGCCGAACACCGGGGAGCTGTTTTTT. The chain combines TRBV5-1 with TRBJ2-2; D may be TRBD1 (6 bases). Germline lookup yields CDR1 SGHRS and CDR2 YFSETQ. The V end was cut by 4 bases, the J end by 0 bases, with 10 bases between. The CDR3 sequence is 15 residues long.

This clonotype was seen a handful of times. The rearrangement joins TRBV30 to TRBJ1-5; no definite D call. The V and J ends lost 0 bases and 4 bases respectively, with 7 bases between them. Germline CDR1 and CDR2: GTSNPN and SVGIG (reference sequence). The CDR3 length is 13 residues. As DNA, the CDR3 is TGTGCCTGGAGTGTTGAGGAGAATCAGCCCCAGCATTTT. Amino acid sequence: CAWSVEENQPQHF.

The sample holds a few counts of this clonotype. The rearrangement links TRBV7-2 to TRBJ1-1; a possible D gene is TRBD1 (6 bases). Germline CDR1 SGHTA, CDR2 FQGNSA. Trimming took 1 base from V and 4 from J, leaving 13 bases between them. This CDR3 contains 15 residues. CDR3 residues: CASSLVTGARTEAFF. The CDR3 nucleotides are TGTGCCAGCAGCTTAGTGACGGGGGCGCGCACTGAAGCTTTCTTT.

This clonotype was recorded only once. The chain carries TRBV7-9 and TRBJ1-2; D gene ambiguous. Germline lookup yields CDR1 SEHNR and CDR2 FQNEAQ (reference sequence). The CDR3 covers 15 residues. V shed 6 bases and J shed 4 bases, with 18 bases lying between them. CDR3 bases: TGTGCCAGCAGTTACGAAGAGCTCACAGTCTATGGCTACACCTTC. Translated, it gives CASSYEELTVYGYTF.

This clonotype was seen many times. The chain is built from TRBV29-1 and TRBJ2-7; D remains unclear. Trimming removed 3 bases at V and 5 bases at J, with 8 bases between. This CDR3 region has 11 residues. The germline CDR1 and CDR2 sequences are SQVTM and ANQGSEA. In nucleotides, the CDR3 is TGCAGCGTTGAGGAGTTCGACGAGCAGTACTTC. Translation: CSVEEFDEQYF.

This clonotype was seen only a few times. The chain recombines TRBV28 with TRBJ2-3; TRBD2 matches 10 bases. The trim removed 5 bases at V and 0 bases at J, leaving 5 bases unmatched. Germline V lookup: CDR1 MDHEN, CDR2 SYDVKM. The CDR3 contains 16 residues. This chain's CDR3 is CASSRAGLASTDTQYF. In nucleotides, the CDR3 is TGTGCCAGCAGTCGCGCGGGACTAGCGAGCACAGATACGCAGTATTTT. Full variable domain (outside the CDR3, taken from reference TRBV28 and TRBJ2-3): DVKVTQSSRYLVKRTGEKVFLECVQDMDHENMFWYRQDPGLGLRLIYFSYDVKMKEKGDIPEGYSVSREKKERFSLILESASTNQTSMYLCASSRAGLASTDTQYFGPGTRLTVL.

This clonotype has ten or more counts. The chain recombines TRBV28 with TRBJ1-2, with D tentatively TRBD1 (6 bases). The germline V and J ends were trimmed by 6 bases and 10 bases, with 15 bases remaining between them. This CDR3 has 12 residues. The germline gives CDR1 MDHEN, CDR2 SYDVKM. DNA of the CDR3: TGTGCCAGCAGCGTAATCAGGGGCGTCTACACCTTC. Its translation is CASSVIRGVYTF.

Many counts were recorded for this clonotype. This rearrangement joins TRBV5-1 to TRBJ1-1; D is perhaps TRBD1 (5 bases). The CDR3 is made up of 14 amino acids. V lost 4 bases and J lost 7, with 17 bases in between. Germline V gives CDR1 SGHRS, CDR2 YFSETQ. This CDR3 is CASSARGGLIEAFF. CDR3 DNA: TGCGCCAGCAGCGCAAGGGGAGGACTGATTGAAGCTTTCTTT.

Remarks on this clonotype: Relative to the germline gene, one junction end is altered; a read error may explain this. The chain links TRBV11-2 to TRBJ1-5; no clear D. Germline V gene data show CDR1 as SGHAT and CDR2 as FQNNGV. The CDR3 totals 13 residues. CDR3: CTSSPDAGQPQHF. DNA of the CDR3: TGTACCAGCAGCCCGGACGCGGGTCAGCCCCAGCATTTT.

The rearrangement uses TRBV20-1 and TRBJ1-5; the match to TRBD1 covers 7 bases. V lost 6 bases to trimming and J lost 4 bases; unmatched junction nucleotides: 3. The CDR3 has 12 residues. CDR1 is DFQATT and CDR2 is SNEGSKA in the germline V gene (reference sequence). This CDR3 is CSAWDRNQPQHF. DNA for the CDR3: TGCAGTGCATGGGACAGAAATCAGCCCCAGCATTTT.

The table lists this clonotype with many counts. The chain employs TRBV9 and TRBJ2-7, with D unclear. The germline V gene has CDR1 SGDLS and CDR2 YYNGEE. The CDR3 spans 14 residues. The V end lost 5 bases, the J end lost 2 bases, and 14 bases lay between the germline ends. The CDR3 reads CASSLTPGPYEQYF. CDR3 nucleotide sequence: TGTGCCAGCAGTCTTACCCCTGGGCCCTACGAGCAGTACTTC.

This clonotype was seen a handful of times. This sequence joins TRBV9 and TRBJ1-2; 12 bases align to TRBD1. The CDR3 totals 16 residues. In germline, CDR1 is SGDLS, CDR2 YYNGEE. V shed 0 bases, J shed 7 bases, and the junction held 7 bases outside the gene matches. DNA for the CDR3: TGTGCCAGCAGCGTAGAGGGACAGGGGGCGGTCGGTGGCTACACCTTC. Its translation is CASSVEGQGAVGGYTF.

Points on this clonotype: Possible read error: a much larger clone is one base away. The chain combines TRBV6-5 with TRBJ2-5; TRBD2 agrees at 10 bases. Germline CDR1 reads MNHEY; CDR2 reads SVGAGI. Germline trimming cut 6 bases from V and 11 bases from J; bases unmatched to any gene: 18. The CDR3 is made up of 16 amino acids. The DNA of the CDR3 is TGTGCCAGCAGCCGCGCAATAGCGGGGGGCGGAAATGAGCAGTACTTC. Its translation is CASSRAIAGGGNEQYF.

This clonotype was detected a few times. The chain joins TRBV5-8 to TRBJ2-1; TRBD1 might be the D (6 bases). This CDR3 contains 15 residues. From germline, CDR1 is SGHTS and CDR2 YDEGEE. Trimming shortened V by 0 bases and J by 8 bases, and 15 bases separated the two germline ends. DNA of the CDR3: TGTGCCAGCAGCTTGGACGGAACAGGGTACGATGAGCAGTTCTTC. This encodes CASSLDGTGYDEQFF.

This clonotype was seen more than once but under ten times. The CDR3 DNA reads TGTGCCAGCAGCCCACGGAAGGCTCCTTCCAGAGGGGAGCAGTACTTC. Translation: CASSPRKAPSRGEQYF. The V call is TRBV7-9, the J call TRBJ2-7; tentative D call: TRBD2 (5 bases). This CDR3 spans 16 amino acids. The germline V gene encodes CDR1 SEHNR and CDR2 FQNEAQ (reference sequence). Trimming removed 5 bases from V and 7 bases from J, with 24 bases in between.

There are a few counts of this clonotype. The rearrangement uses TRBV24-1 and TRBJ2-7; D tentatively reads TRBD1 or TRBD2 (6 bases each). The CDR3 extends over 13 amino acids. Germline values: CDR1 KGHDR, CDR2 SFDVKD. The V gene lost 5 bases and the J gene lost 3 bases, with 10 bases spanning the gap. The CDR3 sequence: CATSGGANYEQYF. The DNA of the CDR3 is TGTGCCACCAGTGGGGGGGCAAACTACGAGCAGTACTTC.

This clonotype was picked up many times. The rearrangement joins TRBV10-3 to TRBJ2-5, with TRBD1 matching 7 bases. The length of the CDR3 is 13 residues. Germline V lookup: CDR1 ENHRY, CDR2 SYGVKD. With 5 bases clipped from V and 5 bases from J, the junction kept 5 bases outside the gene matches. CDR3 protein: CAISTTGVETQYF. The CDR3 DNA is TGTGCCATCAGTACAACAGGGGTGGAGACCCAGTACTTC.

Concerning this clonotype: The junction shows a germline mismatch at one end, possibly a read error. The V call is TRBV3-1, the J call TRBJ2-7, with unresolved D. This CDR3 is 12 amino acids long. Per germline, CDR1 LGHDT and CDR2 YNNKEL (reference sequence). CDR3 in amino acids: CAGSGDSYEQYF. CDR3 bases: TGTGCCGGCAGTGGAGACTCCTACGAGCAGTACTTC.

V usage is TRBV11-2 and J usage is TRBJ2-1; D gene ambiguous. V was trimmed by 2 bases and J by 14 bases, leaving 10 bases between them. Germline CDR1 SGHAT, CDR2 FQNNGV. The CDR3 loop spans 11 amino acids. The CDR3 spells CASSLRMKKFF. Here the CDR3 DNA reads TGTGCCAGCAGCTTACGGATGAAGAAGTTCTTC.

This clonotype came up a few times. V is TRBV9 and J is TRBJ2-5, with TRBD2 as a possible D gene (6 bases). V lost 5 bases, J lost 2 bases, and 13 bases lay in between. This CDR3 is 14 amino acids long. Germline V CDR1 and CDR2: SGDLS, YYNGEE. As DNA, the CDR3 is TGTGCCAGCAGTCCCGGGAGCCTTCAAGAGACCCAGTACTTC. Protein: CASSPGSLQETQYF.

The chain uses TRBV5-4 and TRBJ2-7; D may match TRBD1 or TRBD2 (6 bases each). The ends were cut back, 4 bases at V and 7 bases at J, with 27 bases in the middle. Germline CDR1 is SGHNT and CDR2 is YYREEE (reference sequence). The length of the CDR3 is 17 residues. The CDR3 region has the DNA TGTGCCAGCAGCCTGGGATTGCTATTAGGAGGGGACAATGAGCAGTACTTC. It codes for CASSLGLLLGGDNEQYF.

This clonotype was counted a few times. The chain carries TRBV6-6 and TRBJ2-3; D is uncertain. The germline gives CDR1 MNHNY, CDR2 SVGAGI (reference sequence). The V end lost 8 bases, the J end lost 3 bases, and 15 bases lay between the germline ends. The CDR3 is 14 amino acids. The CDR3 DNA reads TGTGCCAGCGAGCTCCAGCCAGGTACAGATACGCAGTATTTT. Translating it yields CASELQPGTDTQYF.

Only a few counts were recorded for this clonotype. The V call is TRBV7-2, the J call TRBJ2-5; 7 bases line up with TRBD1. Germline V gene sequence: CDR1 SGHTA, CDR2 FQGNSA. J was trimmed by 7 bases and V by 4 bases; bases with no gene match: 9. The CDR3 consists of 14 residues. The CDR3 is CASSYRQGRSTQYF. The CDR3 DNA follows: TGTGCCAGCAGCTACCGACAGGGCCGATCGACCCAGTACTTC.

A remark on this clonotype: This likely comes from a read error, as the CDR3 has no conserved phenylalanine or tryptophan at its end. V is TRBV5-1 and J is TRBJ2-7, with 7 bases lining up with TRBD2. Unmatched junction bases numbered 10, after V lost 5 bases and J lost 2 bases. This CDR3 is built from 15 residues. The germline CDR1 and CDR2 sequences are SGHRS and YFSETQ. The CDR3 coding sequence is TGCGCCAGCAGTTCCGCGGGGGACGGAACCTACGAGCAGTACCTC. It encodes CASSSAGDGTYEQYL.

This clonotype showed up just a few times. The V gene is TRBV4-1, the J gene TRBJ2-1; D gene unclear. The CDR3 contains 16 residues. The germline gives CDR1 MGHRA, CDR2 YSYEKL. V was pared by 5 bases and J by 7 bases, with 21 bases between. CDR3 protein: CASSRLPGPAVNEQFF. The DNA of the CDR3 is TGCGCCAGCAGCAGGCTGCCAGGCCCGGCCGTAAATGAGCAGTTCTTC.

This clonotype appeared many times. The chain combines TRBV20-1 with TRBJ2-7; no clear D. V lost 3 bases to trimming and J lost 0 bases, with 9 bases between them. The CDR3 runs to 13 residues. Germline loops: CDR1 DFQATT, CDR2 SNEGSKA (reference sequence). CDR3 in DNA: TGCAGTGCTAGTCCTTCGAGCTCCTACGAGCAGTACTTC. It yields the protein CSASPSSSYEQYF.

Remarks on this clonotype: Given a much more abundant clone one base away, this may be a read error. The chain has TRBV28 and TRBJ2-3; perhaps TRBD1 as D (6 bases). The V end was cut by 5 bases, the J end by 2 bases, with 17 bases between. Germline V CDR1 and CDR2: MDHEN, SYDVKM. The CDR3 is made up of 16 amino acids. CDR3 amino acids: CASSTPDSYNTDTQYF. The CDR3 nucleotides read TGTGCCAGCAGTACCCCGGACAGCTATAACACAGATACGCAGTATTTT. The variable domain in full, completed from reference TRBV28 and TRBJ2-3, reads DVKVTQSSRYLVKRTGEKVFLECVQDMDHENMFWYRQDPGLGLRLIYFSYDVKMKEKGDIPEGYSVSREKKERFSLILESASTNQTSMYLCASSTPDSYNTDTQYFGPGTRLTVL.